Shown below are 26 T cell receptor beta chains from a single sample sequenced in a study of kidney transplant recipient with SARS-CoV-2 infection. In TCRdb, the reads were re-called with MiXCR into one record per CDR3 protein. This sample has approximately 250,000 distinct CDR3 sequences, with around 26% found just once. The sequenced sample was a blood sample, obtained at baseline and on roughly day 110 from a kidney transplant recipient. The source is a male patient younger than 45 who had COVID-19 and was a kidney transplant recipient. Certain T cells may be donor cells from the graft.

At least ten counts were recorded for this clonotype. The chain uses TRBV11-2 and TRBJ2-1; a weak D match, TRBD2 (6 bases). CDR1 is SGHAT, CDR2 FQNNGV, per germline. Between the trimmed V and J ends, which lost 2 bases and 2 bases, there was a span of 13 bases. The CDR3 extends over 16 amino acids. The CDR3 spells CASSLRRDSTYNEQFF. The CDR3 nucleotides are TGTGCCAGCAGCTTAAGACGGGACTCGACCTACAATGAGCAGTTCTTC.

This clonotype was counted ten times or more. This chain connects TRBV7-6 to TRBJ1-3; D remains ambiguous. Trimming stripped 5 bases from V and 0 bases from J, with 8 bases between. The germline V gene encodes CDR1 SGHVS and CDR2 FNYEAQ. This CDR3 comprises 14 residues. CDR3 sequence reads: CASSRGSSGNTIYF. In DNA, the CDR3 is TGTGCCAGCAGCCGAGGGAGCTCTGGAAACACCATATATTTT.

There are many counts of this clonotype. This chain connects TRBV6-5 to TRBJ1-1; D is unresolved. CDR3 length: 14 residues. Germline V gives CDR1 MNHEY, CDR2 SVGAGI. The V and J ends lost 7 bases and 1 base respectively, with 13 bases between them. In DNA, the CDR3 is TGTGCCAGCATCAAGGGTCGTGGGAACACTGAAGCTTTCTTT. As protein: CASIKGRGNTEAFF.

V is TRBV5-6 and J is TRBJ1-2, with D uncertain. The ends were cut back, 7 bases at V and 4 bases at J, with 23 bases in the middle. Germline CDR1 is SGHDT and CDR2 is YYEEEE. This CDR3 is 16 amino acids long. This CDR3 is CASLEVNSRKTYGYTF. In DNA, the CDR3 is TGTGCCAGCCTGGAGGTCAATAGTCGAAAGACCTATGGCTACACCTTC.

Many counts were recorded for this clonotype. As DNA, the CDR3 is TGTGCCAGCAGTTTTCCGGAGCAGTTCTTC. Residues: CASSFPEQFF. The chain has TRBV12-3 or TRBV12-4 and TRBJ2-1; D gene uncertain. This CDR3 region has 10 residues. V lost 3 bases and J lost 10, with 4 bases in between.

This clonotype has at least ten counts. The chain is built from TRBV9 and TRBJ1-2, with TRBD1 matching over 9 bases. Per germline, CDR1 SGDLS and CDR2 YYNGEE. Unmatched junction bases numbered 6, after V lost 0 bases and J lost 3 bases. The CDR3 loop spans 16 amino acids. The CDR3 DNA reads TGTGCCAGCAGCGTAGCTGGGGACAGGGAGGACTATGGCTACACCTTC. It translates to CASSVAGDREDYGYTF.

The sample holds many counts of this clonotype. V gene TRBV24-1 combines with J gene TRBJ1-2, with no clear D. Germline V gene lookup returns CDR1 KGHDR and CDR2 SFDVKD. The CDR3 runs to 17 residues. V was shortened by 6 bases and J by 4 bases, with 23 bases between the two germline ends. In DNA form, the CDR3 reads TGTGCCACCAGTTGGGAAGTTAGTACCAGAAAGACCTATGGCTACACCTTC. It codes for CATSWEVSTRKTYGYTF.

Concerning this clonotype: A much larger clone differs from this one at a single base, so this may be a read error. The chain is built from TRBV28 and TRBJ2-5; possibly TRBD1 or TRBD2 for D (8 bases each). CDR1 is MDHEN, CDR2 SYDVKM, per germline. The V gene lost 5 bases and the J gene lost 10 bases, with 23 bases spanning the gap. This CDR3 spans 15 amino acids. The DNA of the CDR3 is TGTGCCAGCAGTCCCCGGGGGGGACAGGAGCCAGACCAGTACTTC. It codes for CASSPRGGQEPDQYF. Using reference TRBV28 and TRBJ2-5 for the parts outside the CDR3, the full variable domain is DVKVTQSSRYLVKRTGEKVFLECVQDMDHENMFWYRQDPGLGLRLIYFSYDVKMKEKGDIPEGYSVSREKKERFSLILESASTNQTSMYLCASSPRGGQEPDQYFGPGTRLLVL.

This clonotype was seen at least ten times. This chain links TRBV7-9 with TRBJ2-7; 7 bases align to TRBD1. CDR1 and CDR2 from the germline V gene are SEHNR and FQNEAQ (reference sequence). The CDR3 is 16 residues long. J was trimmed by 5 bases and V by 5 bases; bases with no gene match: 15. The CDR3 sequence: CASSKTGPTGRHEQYF. CDR3 DNA: TGTGCCAGCAGCAAAACAGGGCCGACAGGGCGACACGAGCAGTACTTC. Complete variable domain (other parts from reference TRBV7-9 and TRBJ2-7): DTGVSQNPRHKITKRGQNVTFRCDPISEHNRLYWYRQTLGQGPEFLTYFQNEAQLEKSRLLSDRFSAERPKGSFSTLEIQRTEQGDSAMYLCASSKTGPTGRHEQYFGPGTRLTVT.

The chain combines TRBV24-1 with TRBJ1-2; D unresolved. Looked up from germline, CDR1 is KGHDR and CDR2 is SFDVKD. The CDR3 contains 17 residues. Trimming took 6 bases from V and 7 from J, leaving 26 bases between them. DNA of the CDR3: TGTGCCACCAGTATGCGAGGTAGTACCAGAAAGACCTGTGGCTACACCTTC. Amino acid sequence: CATSMRGSTRKTCGYTF.

This clonotype showed up many times. This sequence joins TRBV3-1 and TRBJ1-1; D ambiguous. The V end was cut by 3 bases, the J end by 1 base, with 9 bases between. The CDR3 runs to 14 residues. Germline loops: CDR1 LGHDT, CDR2 YNNKEL (reference sequence). The CDR3 DNA is TGTGCCAGCAGCCATGGGTGGGGGAACACTGAAGCTTTCTTT. It translates to CASSHGWGNTEAFF.

On this clonotype: This may be a read error: a much more frequent sequence differs by one nucleotide. DNA of the CDR3: TGTGCCAGTAGCCTCTTCAATCAGCCCCGGCATTTT. This codes for CASSLFNQPRHF. The chain is built from TRBV19 and TRBJ1-5; no reliable D call. Germline assignment: CDR1 LNHDA and CDR2 SQIVND (reference sequence). CDR3 length equals 12 residues. Combining the CDR3 with reference TRBV19 and TRBJ1-5 gives the whole variable domain DGGITQSPKYLFRKEGQNVTLSCEQNLNHDAMYWYRQDPGQGLRLIYYSQIVNDFQKGDIAEGYSVSREKKESFPLTVTSAQKNPTAFYLCASSLFNQPRHFGDGTRLSIL.

About this clonotype: A clone one base away is much larger, so this may be a read error. The chain combines TRBV15 with TRBJ1-3, with D unclear. The V gene's germline CDR1 is LNHNV and CDR2 YYDKDF (reference sequence). The CDR3 is 12 residues long. The CDR3 nucleotides are TGTGCCGCCAGCAGTCCCGGAAACACCATATATTTT. As protein: CAASSPGNTIYF.

The gene calls are TRBV12-5 and TRBJ2-3; TRBD1 agrees at 8 bases. Trimming at V came to 6 bases and at J to 5 bases, leaving 10 bases not matched to a gene. Germline V gene sequence: CDR1 LGHNT, CDR2 FRNRAP. The CDR3 has 15 residues. In nucleotides, the CDR3 is TGTGCTAGTGGCCTGGCAGGGGGCAGGGGAGATACGCAGTATTTT. This sequence encodes CASGLAGGRGDTQYF.

This clonotype came up many times. The V call is TRBV29-1, the J call TRBJ2-7, with a possible D match to TRBD1 (5 bases). The CDR3 contains 13 residues. The V and J ends lost 7 bases and 2 bases respectively, with 15 bases between them. CDR1 SQVTM and CDR2 ANQGSEA come from the germline V gene. The CDR3 loop reads CSAIGQITYEQYF. The CDR3 DNA is TGCAGCGCTATAGGACAAATAACCTACGAGCAGTACTTC.

Concerning this clonotype: A much larger clonotype is one base distant, so this may be a read error. This chain joins TRBV4-1 and TRBJ2-1, with D maybe TRBD1 (5 bases). The J call is uncertain, as TRBJ2-7 better fits the DNA end. CDR1 and CDR2 (germline): MGHRA, YSYEKL. This CDR3 is built from 14 residues. For the CDR3, the DNA is TGCGCCGGCAGCCAAGAGCCCAGGGTGGGGGAGCAGTACTTC. The encoded protein is CAGSQEPRVGEQYF.

Worth noting for this clonotype: A much larger clone lies a single base off, so this may be a read error. The gene calls are TRBV5-1 and TRBJ1-2; no firm D call. The CDR3 extends over 16 amino acids. Looked up from germline, CDR1 is SGHRS and CDR2 is YFSETQ. Trimming shortened V by 7 bases and J by 4 bases, and 23 bases separated the two germline ends. CDR3 region: CASLARSVRKTYGYTF. The CDR3 bases are TGCGCCAGCTTAGCCAGATCGGTTCGAAAGACCTATGGCTACACCTTC. Looking up the rest from reference TRBV5-1 and TRBJ1-2 gives the full variable domain: KAGVTQTPRYLIKTRGQQVTLSCSPISGHRSVSWYQQTPGQGLQFLFEYFSETQRNKGNFPGRFSGRQFSNSRSEMNVSTLELGDSALYLCASLARSVRKTYGYTFGSGTRLTVV.

This clonotype was observed at least ten times. The chain is built from TRBV27 and TRBJ2-6, with TRBD1 identical over 8 bases. The CDR3 loop spans 18 amino acids. The germline CDR1 and CDR2 sequences are MNHEY and SMNVEV (reference sequence). V gave up 6 bases and J gave up 0 bases; unmatched junction bases: 10. CDR3 sequence (DNA): TGTGCCAGCAGCCTGCCGGGACAGGAGTTCTCTGGGGCCAACGTCCTGACTTTC. It codes for CASSLPGQEFSGANVLTF. Full variable domain (missing parts from reference TRBV27 and TRBJ2-6): EAQVTQNPRYLITVTGKKLTVTCSQNMNHEYMSWYRQDPGLGLRQIYYSMNVEVTDKGDVPEGYKVSRKEKRNFPLILESPSPNQTSLYFCASSLPGQEFSGANVLTFGAGSRLTVL.

This clonotype was seen more than once but under ten times. The rearrangement joins TRBV29-1 to TRBJ2-1; 9 positions agree with TRBD2. The ends lost 7 bases at V and 7 bases at J; junction bases unmatched: 11. Per germline, CDR1 SQVTM and CDR2 ANQGSEA. The CDR3 contains 14 residues. CDR3 bases: TGCAGCGGCACCCTAGCGGGACTGTATAATGAGCAGTTCTTC. This codes for CSGTLAGLYNEQFF.

Notes on this clonotype: Germline is not matched at one junction end, which may reflect a read error. This rearrangement joins TRBV2 to TRBJ1-2; 9 nucleotides line up with TRBD1. CDR3 length equals 14 residues. Germline CDR1 and CDR2: SNHLY and FYNNEI. Written as DNA, the CDR3 is TGTGCCAACAAGCCCGGGACAGGGTACTATGGCTACTCCTTC. Protein sequence: CANKPGTGYYGYSF.

The table lists this clonotype with many counts. The CDR3 DNA follows: TGTGCCAGCAGCTTCCAGGATGAATCTCGAAAGACCTATGGCTACACCTTC. Translated: CASSFQDESRKTYGYTF. V and J are TRBV7-6 and TRBJ1-2; D uncertain. Trimming pared 3 bases from V and 4 bases from J, leaving 21 bases between. CDR1 is SGHVS and CDR2 is FNYEAQ in the germline V gene. This CDR3 has 17 residues.

CDR3 amino acids: CASSSLSGTGANVLTF. CDR3 nucleotides: TGTGCCAGCAGTTCTCTCAGCGGGACTGGGGCCAACGTCCTGACTTTC. This chain connects TRBV6-5 to TRBJ2-6; 7 nucleotides align to TRBD2. The CDR3 is 16 residues long. V lost 4 bases to trimming and J lost 2 bases; unmatched junction nucleotides: 5. Germline V gene lookup returns CDR1 MNHEY and CDR2 SVGAGI.

A word on this clonotype: A read error may explain this, as a much larger clone is one base away. The chain has TRBV3-1 and TRBJ1-1; D not certain. This CDR3 comprises 17 residues. Trimming removed 8 bases at V and 4 bases at J, with 26 bases between. The germline CDR1 and CDR2 sequences are LGHDT and YNNKEL (reference sequence). The DNA of the CDR3 is TGTGCCAGCGGCGTAATCTGTCCCATTTCAATTCGCACTGAAGCTTTCTTT. Its protein is CASGVICPISIRTEAFF. The full variable domain, with the rest looked up from reference TRBV3-1 and TRBJ1-1, is DTAVSQTPKYLVTQMGNDKSIKCEQNLGHDTMYWYKQDSKKFLKIMFSYNNKELIINETVPNRFSPKSPDKAHLNLHINSLELGDSAVYFCASGVICPISIRTEAFFGQGTRLTVV.

This clonotype was observed at least ten times. The DNA for the CDR3 is TGTGCCAGCAGCGTCGGCCAGCGGGTCCCGAACACCGGGGAGCTGTTTTTT. This codes for CASSVGQRVPNTGELFF. This rearrangement joins TRBV9 to TRBJ2-2; D may be TRBD2 (6 bases). This CDR3 spans 17 amino acids. Germline CDR1 SGDLS, CDR2 YYNGEE. V lost 2 bases and J lost 0, with 14 bases in between.

A word on this clonotype: A clone one base away is much larger, so this may be a read error. This rearrangement joins TRBV3-1 to TRBJ2-5; D not resolved. The CDR3 totals 17 residues. Per the germline V gene, CDR1 is LGHDT and CDR2 is YNNKEL (reference sequence). The CDR3 sequence is CANSRSIPISFSETQYF. In DNA form, the CDR3 reads TGTGCCAACAGCAGGTCAATTCCCATTTCTTTCTCTGAGACCCAGTACTTC.

Here the CDR3 DNA reads TGTGCCAGCACTCGATTCGGACTCAAAGATCCTCCAGATACGCAGTATTTT. This encodes CASTRFGLKDPPDTQYF. The J gene is TRBJ2-3, the V gene TRBV6-2 or TRBV6-3, with D perhaps TRBD2 (5 bases). Germline V gives CDR1 MNHEY, CDR2 SVGEGT. Trimming shortened V by 7 bases and J by 4 bases, and 24 bases separated the two germline ends. The CDR3 loop spans 17 amino acids.